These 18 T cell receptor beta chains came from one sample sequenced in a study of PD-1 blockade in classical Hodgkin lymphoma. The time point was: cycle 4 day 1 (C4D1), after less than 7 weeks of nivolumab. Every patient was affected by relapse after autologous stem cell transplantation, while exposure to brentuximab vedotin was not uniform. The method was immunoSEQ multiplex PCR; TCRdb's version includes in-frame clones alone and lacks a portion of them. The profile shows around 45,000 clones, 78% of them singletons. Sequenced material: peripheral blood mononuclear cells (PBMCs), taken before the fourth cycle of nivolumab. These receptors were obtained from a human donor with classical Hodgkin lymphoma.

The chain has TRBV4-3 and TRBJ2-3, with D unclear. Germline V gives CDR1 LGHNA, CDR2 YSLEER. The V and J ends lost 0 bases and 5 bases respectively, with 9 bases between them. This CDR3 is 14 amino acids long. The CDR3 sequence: CASSQEYRVDTQYF. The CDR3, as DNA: TGCGCCAGCAGCCAAGAGTATCGTGTAGATACGCAGTATTTT.

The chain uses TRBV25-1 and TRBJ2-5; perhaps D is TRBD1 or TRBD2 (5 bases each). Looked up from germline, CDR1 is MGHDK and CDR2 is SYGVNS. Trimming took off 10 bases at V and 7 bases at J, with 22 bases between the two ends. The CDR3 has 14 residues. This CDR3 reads CATYSGTIWGTQYF. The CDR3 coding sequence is TGTGCCACCTACTCCGGGACGATCTGGGGGACCCAGTACTTC.

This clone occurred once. The CDR3 loop reads CASSYNRKASTDTQYF. The CDR3 nucleotides read TGCGCCAGCAGCTACAACAGGAAAGCTAGCACAGATACGCAGTATTTT. This chain links TRBV4-3 with TRBJ2-3; possible D gene TRBD1, 5 bases. The CDR3 is 16 residues long. The germline V gene has CDR1 LGHNA and CDR2 YSLEER. V gave up 5 bases and J gave up 0 bases, with 15 bases separating them.

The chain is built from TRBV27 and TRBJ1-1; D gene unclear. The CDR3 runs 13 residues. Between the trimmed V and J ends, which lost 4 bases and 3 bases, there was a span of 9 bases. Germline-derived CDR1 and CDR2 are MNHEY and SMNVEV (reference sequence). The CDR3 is CASSWKRDTEAFF. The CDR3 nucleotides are TGTGCCAGCAGTTGGAAGAGGGACACTGAAGCTTTCTTT.

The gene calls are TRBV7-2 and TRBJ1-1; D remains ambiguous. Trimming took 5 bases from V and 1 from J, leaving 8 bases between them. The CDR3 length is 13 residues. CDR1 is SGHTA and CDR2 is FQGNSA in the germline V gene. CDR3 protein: CASSLQRNTEAFF. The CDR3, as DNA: TGTGCCAGCAGCCTTCAGAGGAACACTGAAGCTTTCTTT.

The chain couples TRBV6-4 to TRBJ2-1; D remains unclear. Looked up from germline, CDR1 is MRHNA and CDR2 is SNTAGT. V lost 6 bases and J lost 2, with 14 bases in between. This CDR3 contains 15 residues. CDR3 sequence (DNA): TGTGCCAGCAGCCCCCAAGGCGAGGCCTACAATGAGCAGTTCTTC. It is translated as CASSPQGEAYNEQFF.

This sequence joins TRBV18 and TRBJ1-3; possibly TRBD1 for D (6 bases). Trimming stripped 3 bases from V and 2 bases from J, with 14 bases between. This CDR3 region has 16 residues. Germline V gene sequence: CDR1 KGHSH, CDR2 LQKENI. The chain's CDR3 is CASSPSRQAPGNTIYF. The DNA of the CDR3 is TGTGCCAGCTCACCTAGTCGACAGGCCCCTGGAAACACCATATATTTT.

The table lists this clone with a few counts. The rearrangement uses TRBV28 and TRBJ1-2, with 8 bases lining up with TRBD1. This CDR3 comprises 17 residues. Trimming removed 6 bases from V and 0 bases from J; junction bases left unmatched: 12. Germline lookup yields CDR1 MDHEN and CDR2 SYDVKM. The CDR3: CASRPAGQAPPNYGYTF. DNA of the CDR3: TGTGCCAGCAGACCTGCGGGACAGGCGCCCCCTAACTATGGCTACACCTTC.

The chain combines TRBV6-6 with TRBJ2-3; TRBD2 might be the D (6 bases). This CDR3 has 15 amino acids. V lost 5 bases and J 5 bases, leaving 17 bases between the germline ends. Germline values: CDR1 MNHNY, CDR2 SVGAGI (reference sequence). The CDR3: CASSTPGLAGDTQYF. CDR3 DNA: TGTGCCAGCAGTACCCCGGGACTCGCGGGAGATACGCAGTATTTT.

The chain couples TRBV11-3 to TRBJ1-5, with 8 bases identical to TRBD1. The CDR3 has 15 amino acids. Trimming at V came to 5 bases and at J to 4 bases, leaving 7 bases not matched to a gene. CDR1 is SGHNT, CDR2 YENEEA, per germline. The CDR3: CASSPDRGPNQPQHF. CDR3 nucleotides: TGTGCCAGCAGCCCAGACAGGGGACCTAATCAGCCCCAGCATTTT.

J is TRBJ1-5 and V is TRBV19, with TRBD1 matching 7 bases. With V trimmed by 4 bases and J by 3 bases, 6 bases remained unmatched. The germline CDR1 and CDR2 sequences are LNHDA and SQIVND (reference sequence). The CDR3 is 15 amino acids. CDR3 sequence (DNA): TGTGCCAGTAGTAGGGGGACAGTTTTCAATCAGCCCCAGCATTTT. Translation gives CASSRGTVFNQPQHF.

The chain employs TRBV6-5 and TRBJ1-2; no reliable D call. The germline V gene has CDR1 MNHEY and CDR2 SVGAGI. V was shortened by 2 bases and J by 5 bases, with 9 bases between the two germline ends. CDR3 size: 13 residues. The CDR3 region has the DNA TGTGCCAGCAGTTACGGGCCTGAGTATGGCTACACCTTC. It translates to CASSYGPEYGYTF.

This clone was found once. In DNA form, the CDR3 reads TGTGCCAGCAGCCCGGAGGCCACAGATACGCAGTATTTT. This codes for CASSPEATDTQYF. The V call is TRBV5-6, the J call TRBJ2-3, with D maybe TRBD2 (5 bases). Germline loops: CDR1 SGHDT, CDR2 YYEEEE. This CDR3 has 13 amino acids. Trimming stripped 4 bases from V and 2 bases from J, with 8 bases between.

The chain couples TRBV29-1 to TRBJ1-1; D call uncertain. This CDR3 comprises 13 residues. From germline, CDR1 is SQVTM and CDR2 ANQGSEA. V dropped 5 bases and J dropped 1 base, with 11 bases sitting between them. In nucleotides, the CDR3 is TGCAGCGTTATCCCCTCCCGGAACACTGAAGCTTTCTTT. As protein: CSVIPSRNTEAFF. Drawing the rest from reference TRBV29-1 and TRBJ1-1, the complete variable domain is SAVISQKPSRDICQRGTSLTIQCQVDSQVTMMFWYRQQPGQSLTLIATANQGSEATYESGFVIDKFPISRPNLTFSTLTVSNMSPEDSSIYLCSVIPSRNTEAFFGQGTRLTVV.

The DNA for the CDR3 is TGTGCCAGCAGCTTTTTAGAAACGGCCCAGCCCCAGCATTTT. Its translation is CASSFLETAQPQHF. The rearrangement links TRBV5-5 to TRBJ1-5; no clear D gene. The germline gives CDR1 SGHKS, CDR2 YYEKEE (reference sequence). V gave up 2 bases and J gave up 7 bases, with 13 bases separating them. This CDR3 has 14 amino acids.

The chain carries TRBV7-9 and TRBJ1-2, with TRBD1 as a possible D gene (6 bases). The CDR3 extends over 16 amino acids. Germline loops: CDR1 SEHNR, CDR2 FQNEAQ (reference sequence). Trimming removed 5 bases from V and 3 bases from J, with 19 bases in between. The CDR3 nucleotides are TGTGCCAGCAGCCCCCCCTCACGGGGGCTGGACTATGGCTACACCTTC. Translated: CASSPPSRGLDYGYTF.

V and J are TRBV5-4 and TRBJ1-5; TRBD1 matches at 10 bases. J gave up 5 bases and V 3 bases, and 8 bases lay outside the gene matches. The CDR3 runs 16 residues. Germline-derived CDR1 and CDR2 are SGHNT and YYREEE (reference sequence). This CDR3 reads CASSSTGGPSDQPQHF. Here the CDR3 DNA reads TGTGCCAGCAGCTCGACAGGGGGCCCCTCGGATCAGCCCCAGCATTTT.

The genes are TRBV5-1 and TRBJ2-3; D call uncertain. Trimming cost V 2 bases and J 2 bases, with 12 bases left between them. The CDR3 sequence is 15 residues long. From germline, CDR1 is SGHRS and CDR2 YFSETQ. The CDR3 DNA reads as TGCGCCAGCAGCTTAATTGCGGATATCACAGATACGCAGTATTTT. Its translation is CASSLIADITDTQYF.